Listed below are T cell receptor beta chains from one sample, sequenced in a study of T cell changes during pregnancy in multiple sclerosis. Produced via immunoSEQ multiplex PCR; TCRdb's table is partial and in-frame only. The sample includes roughly 66,000 clones, over 80% of them seen just once. Material: peripheral blood, obtained in the first trimester of pregnancy. These receptors were obtained from a female donor with multiple sclerosis, enrolled in a pregnancy study. The CDR3 runs from the conserved cysteine through the conserved F or W. The D gene is left open where the match is weak. Only part of the rows carry a size: once, few, many, or a class if the clone is expanded.

D | J | V | size | CDR3 | DNA
. | TRBJ2-5 | TRBV7-6 | once | CASSPGVTQYF | TGTGCCAGCAGCCCGGGGGTGACCCAGTACTTC
. | TRBJ2-7 | TRBV4-3 | . | CASSQDRQALYEQYF | TGCGCCAGCAGCCAAGATCGCCAGGCCCTCTACGAGCAGTACTTC
. | TRBJ2-7 | TRBV7-9 | . | CASSSGGASYEQYF | TGTGCCAGCAGCTCTGGGGGGGCCTCCTACGAGCAGTACTTC
TRBD2 | TRBJ2-6 | TRBV18 | . | CASSPLGTSGRASGANVLTF | TGTGCCAGCTCACCACTAGGGACTAGCGGGAGGGCCTCAGGGGCCAACGTCCTGACTTTC
TRBD1 | TRBJ2-7 | TRBV6-6 | . | CASCGQGYEQYF | TGTGCCAGCTGCGGACAGGGATACGAGCAGTACTTC
. | TRBJ2-7 | TRBV9 | . | CASSVVDGAYEQYF | TGTGCCAGCAGCGTAGTTGACGGAGCCTACGAGCAGTACTTC
. | TRBJ2-1 | TRBV6-5 | . | CASKDYVANEQFF | TGTGCCAGCAAAGACTACGTTGCCAATGAGCAGTTCTTC
. | TRBJ1-2 | TRBV7-3 | . | CASSLSSDSTYGYTF | TGTGCCAGCAGCTTATCGTCGGACTCGACCTATGGCTACACCTTC
TRBD2 | TRBJ2-3 | TRBV6-1 | . | CASSFSGRADTQYF | TGTGCCAGCAGTTTTAGCGGGAGGGCCGATACGCAGTATTTT
TRBD1 | TRBJ1-1 | TRBV4-1 | . | CASSQARRGQIVENTEAFF | TGCGCCAGCAGCCAAGCACGCAGGGGGCAGATTGTCGAGAACACTGAAGCTTTCTTT
. | TRBJ2-7 | TRBV5-1 | . | CASSLGQGFEQYF | TGCGCCAGCAGCTTGGGGCAGGGATTCGAGCAGTACTTC
. | TRBJ1-1 | TRBV19 | few | CASSGRAGYTEAFF | TGTGCCAGTAGTGGACGGGCGGGTTACACTGAAGCTTTCTTT
. | TRBJ2-7 | TRBV2 | . | CASSEERSYEQYF | TGTGCCAGCAGTGAGGAGAGATCCTACGAGCAGTACTTC
TRBD1 | TRBJ2-7 | TRBV2 | . | CASRMGQGATYEQYF | TGTGCCAGCAGAATGGGACAGGGGGCCACCTACGAGCAGTACTTC
TRBD1 | TRBJ1-1 | TRBV12-5 | . | CASGLERTGNTEAFF | TGTGCTAGTGGTTTGGAACGGACAGGTAACACTGAAGCTTTCTTT
TRBD2 | TRBJ2-2 | TRBV28 | . | CATTQREVQNTGELFF | TGTGCCACGACCCAGCGGGAGGTGCAGAACACCGGGGAGCTGTTTTTT
. | TRBJ2-7 | TRBV19 | . | CASSISGVGEQYF | TGTGCCAGTAGTATTTCGGGGGTAGGCGAGCAGTACTTC
. | TRBJ2-3 | TRBV6-4 | . | CASSDSNTPDTQYF | TGTGCCAGCAGTGACTCGAATACTCCAGATACGCAGTATTTT
TRBD1 | TRBJ1-2 | TRBV29-1 | . | CSVDPTRDRSYGYTF | TGCAGCGTTGACCCTACCAGGGACAGATCCTATGGCTACACCTTC
TRBD2 | TRBJ2-5 | TRBV11-3 | . | CASSSPRGWLAGVGETQYF | TGTGCCAGCAGCTCCCCCAGGGGGTGGCTAGCGGGAGTTGGAGAGACCCAGTACTTC
. | TRBJ2-7 | TRBV27 | . | CASSRGYEQYF | TGTGCCAGCAGTCGGGGGTACGAGCAGTACTTC
. | TRBJ2-3 | TRBV10-2 | . | CASRGLIATASTDTQYF | TGCGCCAGCAGAGGACTAATAGCGACCGCTAGCACAGATACGCAGTATTTT
TRBD1 | TRBJ2-4 | TRBV6-5 | . | CASSSRQGAESIQYF | TGTGCCAGCAGTTCACGACAGGGGGCCGAGAGCATTCAGTACTTC
TRBD2 | TRBJ2-3 | TRBV18 | once | CASSFLAGATDTQYF | TGTGCCAGCTCGTTCCTAGCGGGAGCGACAGATACGCAGTATTTT